What follows describes a single T cell receptor (beta chain). The CDR3 totals 13 residues. V gave up 2 bases and J gave up 9 bases, with 13 bases separating them. Per the germline V gene, CDR1 is MNHEY and CDR2 is SMNVEV (reference sequence). These data are taken from a study of CD8 T cells in Susac syndrome. RNA amounts of about 0.5 to 1 ug underwent reverse transcription with random hexamers. TCRdb itself ran the immunoSEQ multiplex PCR reads through MiXCR, one entry per CDR3 protein. This sample carries about 200,000 distinct CDR3 sequences, 90% to 95% of them seen once, and the ten largest clones take 0.093%.

The rearrangement joins TRBV27 to TRBJ2-5, with a tentative D call TRBD2 (5 bases). The sequence derives from a human donor with multiple sclerosis. Sequenced input: CD4+ T cells from PBMCs. For the CDR3, the DNA is TGTGCCAGCAGTTTAGTACCCCAGGAGGCCCAGTACTTC. Translating it yields CASSLVPQEAQYF.